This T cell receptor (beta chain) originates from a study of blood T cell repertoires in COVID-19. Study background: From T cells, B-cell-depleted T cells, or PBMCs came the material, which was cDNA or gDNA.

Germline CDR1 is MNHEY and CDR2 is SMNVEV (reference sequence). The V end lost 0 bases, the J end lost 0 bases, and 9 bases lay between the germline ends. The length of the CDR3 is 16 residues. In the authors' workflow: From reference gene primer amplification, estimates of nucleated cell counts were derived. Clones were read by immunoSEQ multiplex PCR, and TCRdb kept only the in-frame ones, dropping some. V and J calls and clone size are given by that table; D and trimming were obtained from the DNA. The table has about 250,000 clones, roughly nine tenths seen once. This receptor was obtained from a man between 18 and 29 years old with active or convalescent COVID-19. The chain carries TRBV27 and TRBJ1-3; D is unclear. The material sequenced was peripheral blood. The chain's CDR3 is CASSLSLRYSGNTIYF. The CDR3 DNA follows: TGTGCCAGCAGTTTATCATTACGGTACTCTGGAAACACCATATATTTT.